This T cell receptor beta chain came from a study of vaccination and CD4 T cells after COVID-19. Study-level background: Post-COVID sampling occurred a median approximately 91 days after diagnosis (range 35 to 161).

Treatment: approximately nine-day PBMC culture with coronavirus spike peptide pools or control peptides (ViraFEST assay). In the ViraFEST assay, peptide-pool expansion preceded TCR sequencing of expanded clonotypes. An Oncomine TCR Beta short-read assay was used to sequence the DNA from cultured CD4+ T cells. A single record per CDR3 protein comes from TCRdb applying MiXCR to the PCR reads. The sample lists roughly 17,000 distinct CDR3 sequences; about 39% were seen once. In the case of this clonotype: Its specificity is not known.

Germline values: CDR1 SGHDT, CDR2 YYEEEE. The length of the CDR3 is 14 residues. V lost 3 bases, J lost 0 bases, and 1 base stayed unmatched. The chain uses TRBV5-6 and TRBJ1-1, with 8 bases that match TRBD1. What was sequenced was CD4+ T cells from blood, cultured in vitro. The receptor comes from a human donor who had recovered from COVID-19. The CDR3 DNA follows: TGTGCCAGCAGCTCGGGACAGGTGAACACTGAAGCTTTCTTT. Protein sequence: CASSSGQVNTEAFF.